These 27 T cell receptor beta chains came from one sample sequenced in a study of beta chain features in type 1 diabetes (dated by TCRdb to between 2017 and 2018). The method behind the library was the immunoSEQ multiplex PCR assay. The entire amount of isolated RNA was reverse transcribed using the High Capacity cDNA Reverse Transcription Kit, so the sequenced TCRB transcripts were expressed ones. TCRdb holds this immuneACCESS table with in-frame rearrangements only. Some clones are missing; in checked studies, unresolved V genes explain under half, and the rest has no known cause. Recorded for this sample are 120,000 to 150,000 clones; 10% of them occurred a single time. The ten largest clones capture 1.3% of the sample. What was sequenced was naive CD4+ T cells from blood. Reading the label with the study, this specimen's cell subset or site is: true naive CD4+ T cells. All receptors come from a man aged 18 to 30 in good health.

This clone showed up just a few times. The chain has TRBV5-1 and TRBJ2-5; 10 nucleotides match TRBD1. The CDR3 has 15 amino acids. Germline V gives CDR1 SGHRS, CDR2 YFSETQ. V lost 0 bases, J lost 5 bases, and 4 bases stayed unmatched. The CDR3 loop is CASSLGQGARETQYF. CDR3 DNA: TGCGCCAGCAGCTTGGGACAGGGGGCTCGGGAGACCCAGTACTTC.

The J gene is TRBJ2-7, the V gene TRBV28; 10 nucleotides agree with TRBD1. CDR3 length: 15 amino acids. Germline values: CDR1 MDHEN, CDR2 SYDVKM. Unmatched junction bases numbered 12, after V lost 6 bases and J lost 7 bases. The CDR3 region is CASRWPGQGIREQYF. The CDR3 DNA sequence: TGTGCCAGCAGGTGGCCGGGACAGGGGATCCGAGAGCAGTACTTC. Complete variable domain (other parts from reference TRBV28 and TRBJ2-7): DVKVTQSSRYLVKRTGEKVFLECVQDMDHENMFWYRQDPGLGLRLIYFSYDVKMKEKGDIPEGYSVSREKKERFSLILESASTNQTSMYLCASRWPGQGIREQYFGPGTRLTVT.

This chain connects TRBV21-1 to TRBJ1-2; the table's D call, TRBD1, has no DNA check behind it. TRBV21-1 is a pseudogene segment. The CDR3 has 14 amino acids. CDR3 nucleotide sequence: TGTGCCAGCAGCAAAATCGGCAGGGTATACGGCTACACCTTC. Encoded protein: CASSKIGRVYGYTF.

In nucleotides, the CDR3 is TGCGCCAGCAGCTTGTCCGGGGCAACTAATGAAAAACTGTTTTTT. Its protein is CASSLSGATNEKLFF. J is TRBJ1-4 and V is TRBV5-1; D call uncertain. The CDR3 consists of 15 residues. Germline lookup yields CDR1 SGHRS and CDR2 YFSETQ. V lost 1 base and J 0 bases, leaving 7 bases between the germline ends.

The chain couples TRBV5-1 to TRBJ1-2; no definite D call. Trimming cost V 3 bases and J 4 bases, with 13 bases left between them. CDR3 size: 14 residues. The germline gives CDR1 SGHRS, CDR2 YFSETQ. Here the CDR3 reads CASSSNQAIYGYTF. CDR3 DNA: TGCGCCAGCAGCTCCAACCAGGCCATCTATGGCTACACCTTC.

This chain uses TRBV25-1 with TRBJ1-2; 7 nucleotides line up with TRBD1. There are 16 residues in the CDR3. Germline CDR1 MGHDK, CDR2 SYGVNS. J was trimmed by 1 base and V by 3 bases; bases with no gene match: 8. In nucleotides, the CDR3 is TGTGCCAGCAGTGATATAGGGGGCCCGGTTAACTATGGCTACACCTTC. Translating gives CASSDIGGPVNYGYTF.

V gene TRBV27 combines with J gene TRBJ2-3, with TRBD2 matching over 11 bases. Germline CDR1 is MNHEY and CDR2 is SMNVEV (reference sequence). CDR3 length: 17 amino acids. J was trimmed by 0 bases and V by 4 bases; bases with no gene match: 6. The CDR3: CASSWLAGGYSTDTQYF. In DNA form, the CDR3 reads TGTGCCAGCAGTTGGCTAGCGGGGGGTTATAGCACAGATACGCAGTATTTT.

The chain combines TRBV7-9 with TRBJ2-3; 10 bases are shared with TRBD2. Germline assignment: CDR1 SEHNR and CDR2 FQNEAQ (reference sequence). CDR3 length: 15 residues. The V segment lost 5 bases and the J segment 5 bases; nucleotides outside the gene matches: 7. For the CDR3, the DNA is TGTGCCAGCAGCACAGCGGGGGGGCTTGTAGATACGCAGTATTTT. This translates into CASSTAGGLVDTQYF.

This clone has a handful of counts. V and J are TRBV7-9 and TRBJ2-2; TRBD1 might be the D (5 bases). CDR3 length: 16 amino acids. In germline, CDR1 is SEHNR, CDR2 FQNEAQ (reference sequence). Trimming cost V 5 bases and J 8 bases, with 21 bases left between them. For the CDR3, the DNA is TGTGCCAGCAGCCCCAGACAGAGTTGGGAACCGGGGGAGCTGTTTTTT. It translates to CASSPRQSWEPGELFF.

This clone was seen only a few times. V usage is TRBV7-2 and J usage is TRBJ2-1; TRBD2 agrees at 13 bases. The germline gives CDR1 SGHTA, CDR2 FQGNSA. The CDR3 loop spans 17 amino acids. Unmatched junction bases numbered 8, after V lost 5 bases and J lost 4 bases. Here the CDR3 reads CASSPTSGGAEYNEQFF. CDR3 coding DNA: TGTGCCAGCAGCCCTACTAGCGGGGGGGCCGAATACAATGAGCAGTTCTTC.

This clone was observed at least ten times. CDR3 sequence reads: CASSIPRQGQETQYF. The CDR3 DNA reads as TGTGCCAGCAGTATCCCAAGACAGGGACAAGAGACCCAGTACTTC. The chain couples TRBV28 to TRBJ2-5, with TRBD1 matching over 7 bases. The junction had 8 bases not matched to a gene; V was cut back by 5 bases and J by 2 bases. In germline, CDR1 is MDHEN, CDR2 SYDVKM. The CDR3 runs to 15 residues.

In its sample, this clone was seen a few times. The CDR3 DNA is TGTGCCAGCAGGTACTCCGGGACAGGGGGGACTGGAAACACCATATATTTT. Amino acid sequence: CASRYSGTGGTGNTIYF. The chain recombines TRBV28 with TRBJ1-3, with 11 bases that match TRBD1. The germline V gene has CDR1 MDHEN and CDR2 SYDVKM. The CDR3 is 17 amino acids. V lost 6 bases, J lost 2 bases, and 9 bases stayed unmatched.

This clone was detected only a few times. The CDR3 DNA reads TGTGCCTGGAGAAACAGGGGCGGGGATGGCTACACCTTC. Amino acids: CAWRNRGGDGYTF. The chain has TRBV30 and TRBJ1-2; 7 positions match TRBD1. CDR3 length equals 13 residues. V was clipped by 3 bases and J by 6 bases; unmatched bases: 7. Per the germline V gene, CDR1 is GTSNPN and CDR2 is SVGIG (reference sequence).

The chain recombines TRBV7-6 with TRBJ2-5, with 10 bases lining up with TRBD1. V lost 7 bases and J lost 5; bases outside the gene matches: 4. Germline V gives CDR1 SGHVS, CDR2 FNYEAQ. This CDR3 is 13 amino acids long. The CDR3 region has the DNA TGTGCCAGCATGACAGGGGGCATGGAGACCCAGTACTTC. Translated, it gives CASMTGGMETQYF.

This clone was seen a handful of times. The rearrangement joins TRBV18 to TRBJ2-7, with 7 bases that match TRBD2. Germline CDR1 reads KGHSH; CDR2 reads LQKENI. The CDR3 loop spans 15 amino acids. V dropped 6 bases and J dropped 5; count of bases not matched to a gene: 13. The CDR3 DNA reads as TGTGCCAGCTCCCCCCCGGGGCCCCGGGGGGACGAGCAGTACTTC. Protein product: CASSPPGPRGDEQYF.

In this sample, this clone turned up a few times. CDR3 sequence (DNA): TGTGCCAGCAGTTACACCCGCGGGGGGGCGGGTTTTGGCTACACCTTC. This translates into CASSYTRGGAGFGYTF. V usage is TRBV6-5 and J usage is TRBJ1-2, with D perhaps matching TRBD1 (6 bases). CDR1 and CDR2 (germline): MNHEY, SVGAGI. The CDR3 is 16 residues long. Trimming stripped 2 bases from V and 7 bases from J, with 20 bases between.

The sample holds a few counts of this clone. The V and J genes are TRBV18 and TRBJ2-7, with 9 bases matching TRBD1. V gave up 4 bases and J gave up 2 bases; unmatched junction bases: 6. Looked up from germline, CDR1 is KGHSH and CDR2 is LQKENI. This CDR3 comprises 15 residues. The CDR3 DNA is TGTGCCAGCTCACAGCCGGGACAGGGTGCCTACGAGCAGTACTTC. Its protein product is CASSQPGQGAYEQYF.

This clone appeared many times. This chain connects TRBV28 to TRBJ2-3; tentatively, D is TRBD1 (5 bases). This CDR3 has 11 amino acids. CDR1 and CDR2 from the germline V gene are MDHEN and SYDVKM. The V and J ends lost 6 bases and 6 bases respectively, with 7 bases between them. DNA of the CDR3: TGTGCCAGCAGCCCAGGGGATACGCAGTATTTT. Residues: CASSPGDTQYF.

This chain joins TRBV5-1 and TRBJ2-3; 7 bases map to TRBD2. This CDR3 is built from 16 residues. Germline V lookup: CDR1 SGHRS, CDR2 YFSETQ. V dropped 4 bases and J dropped 3; count of bases not matched to a gene: 11. The CDR3 DNA reads TGCGCCAGCAGCCCAATACTAGCGATCGGAACAGATACGCAGTATTTT. Its protein product is CASSPILAIGTDTQYF.

The chain joins TRBV15 to TRBJ2-3; D remains unclear. The germline V gene encodes CDR1 LNHNV and CDR2 YYDKDF (reference sequence). The length of the CDR3 is 14 residues. With 1 base removed from V and 7 bases from J, the gap between germline ends came to 12 bases. CDR3 loop: CATSRGGSIYTQYF. The CDR3 nucleotides read TGTGCCACCAGCAGAGGAGGTTCCATTTATACGCAGTATTTT.

The V and J genes are TRBV7-9 and TRBJ2-5; 8 nucleotides match TRBD1. Germline trimming cut 4 bases from V and 5 bases from J; bases unmatched to any gene: 9. The CDR3 is made up of 15 amino acids. In germline, CDR1 is SEHNR, CDR2 FQNEAQ (reference sequence). The CDR3 loop reads CASSSAGGAEETQYF. The CDR3 DNA sequence: TGTGCCAGCAGCTCCGCAGGGGGCGCGGAGGAGACCCAGTACTTC.

Written as DNA, the CDR3 is TGTGCCAGCAGTGAAGCGCTCGGCAACGGGGAAAAACTGTTTTTT. Amino acids: CASSEALGNGEKLFF. The chain carries TRBV2 and TRBJ1-4; D is undetermined. V was clipped by 0 bases and J by 8 bases, with 13 bases between them. The CDR3 runs to 15 residues. Germline values: CDR1 SNHLY, CDR2 FYNNEI.

The V call is TRBV2, the J call TRBJ2-7; 10 bases fit TRBD2. The CDR3 has 15 residues. With 5 bases clipped from V and 2 bases from J, the junction kept 6 bases outside the gene matches. CDR1 is SNHLY, CDR2 FYNNEI, per germline. The CDR3 is CASSRPSGGPYEQYF. CDR3 nucleotides: TGTGCCAGCAGTCGTCCTAGCGGGGGCCCCTACGAGCAGTACTTC.

In DNA form, the CDR3 reads TGTGCCAGCAGCGGAGGTAGCAATCAGCCCCAGCATTTT. Residues: CASSGGSNQPQHF. J is TRBJ1-5 and V is TRBV6-1; the D is unclear. Germline assignment: CDR1 MNHNS and CDR2 SASEGT. Trimming took 6 bases from V and 0 from J, leaving 6 bases between them. The CDR3 sequence is 13 residues long.

This clone came up a few times. V is TRBV30 and J is TRBJ1-4, with D tentatively TRBD1 (6 bases). The CDR3 is 13 amino acids. The germline V gene has CDR1 GTSNPN and CDR2 SVGIG (reference sequence). V was trimmed by 5 bases and J by 6 bases, leaving 13 bases between them. In DNA form, the CDR3 reads TGTGCCTGGGTAGGGGGTCCCTATGAAAAACTGTTTTTT. It codes for CAWVGGPYEKLFF.

This clone came up a few times. J is TRBJ2-7 and V is TRBV11-2; D is unclear. CDR1 and CDR2 (germline): SGHAT, FQNNGV. The V gene lost 5 bases and the J gene lost 4 bases, with 6 bases spanning the gap. This CDR3 has 11 amino acids. CDR3 sequence: CASSPQYEQYF. CDR3 bases: TGTGCCAGCAGCCCACAGTACGAGCAGTACTTC.

The genes are TRBV2 and TRBJ1-6; 10 bases fit TRBD1. Unmatched junction bases numbered 9, after V lost 3 bases and J lost 13 bases. CDR3 length equals 15 residues. Germline V lookup: CDR1 SNHLY, CDR2 FYNNEI. This CDR3 reads CASSDPGQGPLPLHF. The CDR3 bases are TGTGCCAGCAGTGACCCGGGACAGGGGCCTCTCCCCCTCCACTTT.